This T cell receptor beta chain was documented in a study of T cells after posttransplantation cyclophosphamide. Cells defined as naive were viable CD3+CD4+ or CD3+CD8+ and CCR7+CD45RA+CD45RO-CD95-CD27+CD28+. Trimming cost V 6 bases and J 2 bases, with 13 bases left between them. CDR3 length: 14 amino acids. Germline CDR1 MNHEY, CDR2 SVGAGI. Data came from immunoSEQ multiplex PCR; TCRdb stores just in-frame clones and leaves some out. The table has approximately 30,000 clones, about 89% seen once. This sequence was found in a woman aged 55-69 years in good health, CMV-negative, and a related stem cell transplant donor. The source material was naive CD4+ T cells sorted from PBMCs. The rearrangement joins TRBV6-5 to TRBJ1-2, with a weak D call TRBD1 (5 bases). The CDR3 reads CASRRDGSNYGYTF. CDR3 bases: TGTGCCAGCAGGCGGGACGGTTCGAACTATGGCTACACCTTC.